This T cell receptor (beta chain) stems from a study of cytomegalovirus exposure and HLA in healthy donors. Germline V lookup: CDR1 MNHEY, CDR2 SVGAGI. Trimming took off 5 bases at V and 6 bases at J, with 9 bases between the two ends. This CDR3 comprises 12 residues. This clone was picked up a small number of times. Use of 60 Vbeta and 13 Jbeta primers characterized the PCR. The protocol was immunoSEQ multiplex PCR, while the TCRdb copy is restricted to in-frame clones and leaves out a portion. The profile covers around 150,000 clones, with roughly 70% appearing a single time and 6% to 7.5% taken by the ten largest.

This TCR was recovered from a man aged 35-49 years in good health and CMV-seropositive. The chain recombines TRBV6-5 with TRBJ2-3, with D unclear. Material: PBMCs. CDR3 sequence reads: CASSDQKDTQYF. The CDR3 DNA is TGTGCCAGCAGTGATCAGAAGGATACGCAGTATTTT.